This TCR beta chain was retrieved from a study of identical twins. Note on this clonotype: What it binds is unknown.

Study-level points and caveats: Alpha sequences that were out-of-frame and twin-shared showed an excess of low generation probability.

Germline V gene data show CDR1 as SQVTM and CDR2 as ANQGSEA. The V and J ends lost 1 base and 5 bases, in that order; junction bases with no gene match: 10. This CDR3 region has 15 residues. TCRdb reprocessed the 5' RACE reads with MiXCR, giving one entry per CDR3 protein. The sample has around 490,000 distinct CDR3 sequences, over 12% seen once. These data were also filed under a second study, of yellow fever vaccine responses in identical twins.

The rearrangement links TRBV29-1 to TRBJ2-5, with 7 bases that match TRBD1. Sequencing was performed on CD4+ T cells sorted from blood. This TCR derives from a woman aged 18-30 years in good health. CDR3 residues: CSVEVLGGAAETQYF. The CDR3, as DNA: TGCAGCGTTGAAGTGTTAGGGGGCGCGGCCGAGACCCAGTACTTC.